The clone carrying this T cell receptor (beta chain) is a singleton in its sample. This entry comes from a study of Ad26.COV2.S vaccination and SARS-CoV-2 variants. Regarding treatment: 15 to 20 received Ad26.COV2.S at low or high dose, single or two shots; about 5 received placebo; per-sample allocation not given. Sampling occurred on day 63 after the first vaccine or placebo injection. In Boston, an adult donor aged 18-55 years took part. Germline V lookup: CDR1 SGHNT, CDR2 YENEEA. The CDR3 length is 16 residues. Trimming took 2 bases from V and 0 from J, leaving 12 bases between them. Repertoires were generated with immunoSEQ multiplex PCR, while TCRdb's copy carries only in-frame clones and drops some. The sample lists roughly 410,000 clones; about four fifths were seen once.

This receptor was obtained from a person between 18 and 59 years old who received the Ad26.COV2.S COVID-19 vaccine or a placebo. The sample was peripheral blood, taken in a trial of Ad26.COV2.S vaccine versus placebo. J is TRBJ2-3 and V is TRBV11-3; TRBD2 is a possible D gene (6 bases). CDR3 sequence: CASSLNRLVSTDTQYF. The CDR3 nucleotides read TGTGCCAGCAGCTTAAACAGACTAGTTAGCACAGATACGCAGTATTTT.